The T cell receptor beta chain described here comes from a study of CD8 T cells in Susac syndrome. The sample holds one count of this clonotype. Germline lookup yields CDR1 LGHDT and CDR2 YNNKEL (reference sequence). J lost 9 bases, V lost 5 bases, and 8 bases had no gene match. The CDR3 is 14 amino acids. Reverse transcription of about 0.45 to 1 ug RNA used random hexamers. A single record per CDR3 protein comes from TCRdb applying MiXCR to the immunoSEQ multiplex PCR reads. There are hundreds of thousands of distinct CDR3 sequences in the sample; 80% to 95% occur only once, and around 0.13% lies in the top ten.

The sample consisted of CD8+ T cells from PBMCs. The V and J genes are TRBV3-1 and TRBJ2-1; 9 nucleotides agree with TRBD1. This TCR was recovered from a human donor with multiple sclerosis. In DNA, the CDR3 is TGTGCCAGCAGCTCCGGGACAGGGTTGAGTGAGCAGTTCTTC. As protein: CASSSGTGLSEQFF.